Listed here are 6 T cell receptor beta chains from one sample, sequenced in a study of human T cells and chemical hapten exposure (dated by TCRdb to about 2021). Read against the paper, the sample's time point label means: patch test 2, 6 weeks after DPC sensitization. This sample's treatment or condition label indicates: therapeutic diphenylcyclopropenone sensitization with weekly scalp DPC. The receptor library was made with RACE. Sequenced on a NextSeq 500. TCRdb took the public reads, trimmed them with fastp at Q25, ran MiXCR for clone calling and kept in-frame beta chains. A single entry per CDR3 protein holds the most common genes and DNA from its merged rows. The sample profile shows over 100,000 distinct CDR3 sequences; roughly a tenth of them were found once. Around 3% of the sample belongs to the ten largest clones. Material: whole blood, obtained in connection with sensitization to the hapten diphenylcyclopropenone (DPC). These receptors were taken from a woman aged 35 to 49 with alopecia areata. Some clones in this sample may be carry-over from other donors' samples.

This clonotype occurred many times. This chain links TRBV7-8 with TRBJ2-3; D is possibly TRBD2 (6 bases). In germline, CDR1 is SGHVS, CDR2 FQNEAQ. The CDR3 spans 17 residues. V lost 5 bases, J lost 1 base, and 19 bases lay in between. The CDR3 loop is CASSPWGGGGGTDTQYF. The CDR3 nucleotides are TGTGCCAGCAGCCCCTGGGGTGGGGGAGGAGGCACAGATACGCAGTATTTT.

Ten or more counts support this clonotype. This chain links TRBV4-1 with TRBJ2-1; possible D gene TRBD2, 6 bases. Germline V gene lookup returns CDR1 MGHRA and CDR2 YSYEKL. The CDR3 sequence is 16 residues long. V dropped 1 base and J dropped 6 bases, with 16 bases sitting between them. The chain's CDR3 is CASSQVGTGLINEQFF. The CDR3 bases are TGCGCCAGCAGCCAAGTCGGAACGGGACTCATCAATGAGCAGTTCTTC.

This clonotype occurred many times. V and J are TRBV20-1 and TRBJ2-1, with 8 bases aligning to TRBD2. J was trimmed by 7 bases and V by 3 bases; bases with no gene match: 5. CDR3 length: 13 residues. Germline CDR1 is DFQATT and CDR2 is SNEGSKA (reference sequence). For the CDR3, the DNA is TGCAGTGCTAGGCCCCGGGGGGGGAATGAGCAGTTCTTC. This codes for CSARPRGGNEQFF.

This clonotype has ten or more counts. The CDR3 DNA is TGTGCCAGCAGCGTAGCAGGGTTAGCTGAAAACACCATATATTTT. Translation: CASSVAGLAENTIYF. This chain links TRBV9 with TRBJ1-3, with D tentatively TRBD1 (5 bases). Germline V gene lookup returns CDR1 SGDLS and CDR2 YYNGEE. The V end lost 0 bases, the J end lost 6 bases, and 13 bases lay between the germline ends. This CDR3 is 15 amino acids long.

This clonotype was seen many times. The chain couples TRBV25-1 to TRBJ2-5; D not resolved. The germline V gene encodes CDR1 MGHDK and CDR2 SYGVNS. The ends were cut back, 2 bases at V and 0 bases at J, with 10 bases in the middle. CDR3 length: 15 residues. For the CDR3, the DNA is TGTGCCAGCAGTGAAAGAGTGAGGTACCAAGAGACCCAGTACTTC. This sequence encodes CASSERVRYQETQYF.

The rearrangement uses TRBV18 and TRBJ2-3; 9 positions match TRBD1. The trim removed 4 bases at V and 5 bases at J, leaving 1 base unmatched. Germline lookup yields CDR1 KGHSH and CDR2 LQKENI. The CDR3 is made up of 13 amino acids. The CDR3 nucleotides are TGTGCCAGCTCACGGGACAGGGTAGATACGCAGTATTTT. It encodes CASSRDRVDTQYF.